These T cell receptor beta chains were read from a single sample in a study of lymphopenia after photon versus proton radiotherapy. The method was immunoSEQ multiplex PCR; TCRdb's version includes in-frame clones alone and lacks a portion of them. Among approximately 65,000 clones, about 87% were seen once, and the ten largest hold 10% to 12%. Sequencing was performed on peripheral blood, taken from a patient treated with proton-based radiotherapy. The receptors originated from an elderly man with esophageal cancer. Each CDR3 is given with its conserved first and last residue. Each record gives: J gene, V gene, CDR3 protein.

J: TRBJ1-2
V: TRBV4-3
CDR3: CASSQARGSSNYGYTF

J: TRBJ2-2
V: TRBV19
CDR3: CASSRGLAGDNTGELFF

J: TRBJ2-1
V: TRBV5-4
CDR3: CASSPGGVSYNEQFF

J: TRBJ2-5
V: TRBV5-1
CDR3: CASSLQQETQYF

J: TRBJ2-1
V: TRBV5-1
CDR3: CASSVGQGGYNEQFF

J: TRBJ1-4
V: TRBV5-1
CDR3: CASSLVRGREEKLFF

J: TRBJ2-3
V: TRBV19
CDR3: CASSHVRTRGGDTQYF

J: TRBJ2-1
V: TRBV6-1
CDR3: CASSEYKPPNEQFF

J: TRBJ1-6
V: TRBV11-2
CDR3: CASSWAGQGATYNSPLHF

J: TRBJ1-1
V: TRBV11-3
CDR3: CASSIGRLGAFF

J: TRBJ2-2
V: TRBV5-1
CDR3: CASSLSGDTGELFF

J: TRBJ1-1
V: TRBV6-1
CDR3: CASSAQKNTEAFF